This T cell receptor (beta chain) was sequenced during a study of cytomegalovirus exposure and HLA in healthy donors. Regarding the study as a whole: Generally TCR sequences proved uncommon, though certain public TCRs appeared in numerous donors.

This CDR3 is 15 amino acids long. J gave up 8 bases and V 5 bases, and 7 bases lay outside the gene matches. CDR1 SGHNT and CDR2 YYREEE come from the germline V gene (reference sequence). Regarding this clone: Its antigen is as yet unknown.

Only in-frame clones appear in the TCRdb table, and some are missing; sequencing was by immunoSEQ multiplex PCR. The top ten clones hold 1% of a sample with about 280,000 clones, approximately 86% of them seen once. V is TRBV5-4 and J is TRBJ2-1, with 13 bases identical to TRBD2. This receptor was obtained from a woman between 18 and 29 years old in good health and CMV-seronegative. Specimen: PBMCs. The CDR3 region is CASSSRTSGSYEQFF. CDR3 coding DNA: TGTGCCAGCAGTTCGAGGACTAGCGGGAGTTATGAGCAGTTCTTC.